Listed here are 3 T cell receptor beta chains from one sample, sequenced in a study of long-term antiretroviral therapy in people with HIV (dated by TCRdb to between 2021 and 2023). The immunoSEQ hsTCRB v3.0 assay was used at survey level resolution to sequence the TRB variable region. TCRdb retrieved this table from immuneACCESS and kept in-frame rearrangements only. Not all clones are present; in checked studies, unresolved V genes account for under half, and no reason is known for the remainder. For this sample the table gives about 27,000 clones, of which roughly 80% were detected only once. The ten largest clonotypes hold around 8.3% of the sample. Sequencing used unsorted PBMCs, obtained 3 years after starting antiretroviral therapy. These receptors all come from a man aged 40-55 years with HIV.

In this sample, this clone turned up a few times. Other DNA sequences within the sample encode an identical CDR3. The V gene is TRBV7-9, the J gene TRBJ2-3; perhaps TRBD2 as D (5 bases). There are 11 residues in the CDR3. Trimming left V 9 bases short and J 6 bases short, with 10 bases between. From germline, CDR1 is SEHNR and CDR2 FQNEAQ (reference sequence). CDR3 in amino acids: CASDSGDTQYF. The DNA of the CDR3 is TGTGCCAGTGATTCGGGGGATACGCAGTATTTT.

The CDR3 nucleotides are TGTGCCAGCTCCCCCACCCAGGGCGTCACCGGGGAGCTGTTTTTT. Its protein product is CASSPTQGVTGELFF. This chain connects TRBV18 to TRBJ2-2; weak D call: TRBD1 (5 bases). Germline loops: CDR1 KGHSH, CDR2 LQKENI. Trimming stripped 6 bases from V and 4 bases from J, with 15 bases between. The CDR3 runs to 15 residues.

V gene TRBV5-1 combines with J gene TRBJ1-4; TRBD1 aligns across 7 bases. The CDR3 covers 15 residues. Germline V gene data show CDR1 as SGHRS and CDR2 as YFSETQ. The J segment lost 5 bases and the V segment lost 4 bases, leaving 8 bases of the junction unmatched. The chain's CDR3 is CASSDRTGENEKLFF. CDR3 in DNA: TGCGCCAGCAGCGACCGGACAGGAGAAAATGAAAAACTGTTTTTT.